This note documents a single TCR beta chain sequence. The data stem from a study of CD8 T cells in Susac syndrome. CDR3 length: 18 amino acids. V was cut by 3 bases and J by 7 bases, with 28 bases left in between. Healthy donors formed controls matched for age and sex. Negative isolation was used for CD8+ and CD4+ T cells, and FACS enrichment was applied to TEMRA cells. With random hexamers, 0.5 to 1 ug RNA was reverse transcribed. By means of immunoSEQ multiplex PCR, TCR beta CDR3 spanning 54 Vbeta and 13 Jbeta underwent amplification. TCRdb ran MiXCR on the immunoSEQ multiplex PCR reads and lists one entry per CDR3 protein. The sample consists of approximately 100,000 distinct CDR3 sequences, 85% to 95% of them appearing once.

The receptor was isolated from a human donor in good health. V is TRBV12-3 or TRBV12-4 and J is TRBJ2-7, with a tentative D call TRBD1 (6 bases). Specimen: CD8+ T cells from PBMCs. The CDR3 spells CASSLVGVGVRGLGEQYF. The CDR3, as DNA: TGTGCCAGCAGTTTGGTGGGTGTCGGTGTCAGGGGCTTGGGGGAGCAGTACTTC.